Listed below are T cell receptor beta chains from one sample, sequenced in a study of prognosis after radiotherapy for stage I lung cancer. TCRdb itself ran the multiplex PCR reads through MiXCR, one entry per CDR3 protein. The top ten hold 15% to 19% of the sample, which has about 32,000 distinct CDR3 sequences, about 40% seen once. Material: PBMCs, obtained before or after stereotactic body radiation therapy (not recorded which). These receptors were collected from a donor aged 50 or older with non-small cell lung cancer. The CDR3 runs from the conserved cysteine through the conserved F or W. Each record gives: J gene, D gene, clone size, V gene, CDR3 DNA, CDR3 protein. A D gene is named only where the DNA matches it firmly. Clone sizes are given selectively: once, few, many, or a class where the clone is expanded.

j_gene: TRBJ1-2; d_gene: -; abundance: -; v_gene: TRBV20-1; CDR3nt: TGCAGTGCTATAAAGACAGGCTGCTCTGTCTATGGCTACACCTTC; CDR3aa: CSAIKTGCSVYGYTF
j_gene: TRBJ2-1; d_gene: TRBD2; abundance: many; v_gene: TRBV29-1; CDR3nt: TGCAGCGTTGAAGATGACACGGGAGGGGATGAGCAGTTCTTC; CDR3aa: CSVEDDTGGDEQFF
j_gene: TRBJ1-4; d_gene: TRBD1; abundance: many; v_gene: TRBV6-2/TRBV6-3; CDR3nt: TGTGCCAGCAGGTCCGGGACAGGGGGCGGAAAACTGTTTTTT; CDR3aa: CASRSGTGGGKLFF
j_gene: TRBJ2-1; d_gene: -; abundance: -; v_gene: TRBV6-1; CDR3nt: TGTGCCATCACCAGGTTCCCGTTACGACCACATGAGCAGTTCTTC; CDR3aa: CAITRFPLRPHEQFF
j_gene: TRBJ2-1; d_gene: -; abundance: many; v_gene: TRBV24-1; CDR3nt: TGTGCCACCAGTGATCTTACAGGGGAGCAGTTCTTC; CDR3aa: CATSDLTGEQFF
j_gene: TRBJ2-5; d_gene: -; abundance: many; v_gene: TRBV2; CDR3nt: TGTGCCAGCAGTGAACTGGGGGCGGGAGAGACCCAGTACTTC; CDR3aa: CASSELGAGETQYF
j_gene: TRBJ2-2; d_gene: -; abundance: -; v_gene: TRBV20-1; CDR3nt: TGCAGTGCTAGAGATTTCACGCAGGCCTCGAACACCGGGGAGCTGTTTTTT; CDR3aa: CSARDFTQASNTGELFF
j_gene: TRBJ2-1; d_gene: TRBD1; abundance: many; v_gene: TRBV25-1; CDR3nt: TGTGCCAGCAGTGGGCCGGGGAACAGGGGAACCTACAATGAGCAGTTCTTC; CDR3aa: CASSGPGNRGTYNEQFF
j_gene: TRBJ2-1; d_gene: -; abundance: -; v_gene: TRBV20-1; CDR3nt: TGCAGTGCCGTTTTGCATCGCGGGCGTTACAATGAGCAGTTCTTC; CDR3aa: CSAVLHRGRYNEQFF
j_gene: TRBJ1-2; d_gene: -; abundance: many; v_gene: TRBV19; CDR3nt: TGTGCCAGTAGTATCGTCGCGGGGGGGAACTATGGCTACACCTTC; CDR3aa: CASSIVAGGNYGYTF
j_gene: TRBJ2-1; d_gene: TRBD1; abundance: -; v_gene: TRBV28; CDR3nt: TGTGCCAGCAGTTTGAGGGACAGGGTAGTTGGTGAGCAGTTCTTC; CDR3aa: CASSLRDRVVGEQFF
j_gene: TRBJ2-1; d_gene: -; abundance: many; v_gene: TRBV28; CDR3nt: TGTGCAGCAGGAGGGCCAACGGATGAGCAGTTCTTC; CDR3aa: CAAGGPTDEQFF
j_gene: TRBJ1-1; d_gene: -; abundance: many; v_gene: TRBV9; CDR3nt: TGTGCCAGCAGCCGTGACAGTGTGAACACTGAAGCTTTCTTT; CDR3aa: CASSRDSVNTEAFF
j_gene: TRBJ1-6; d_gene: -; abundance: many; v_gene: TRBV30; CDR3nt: TGTGCCTGGAGACGGATGGCTCTAAATTCACCCCTCCACTTT; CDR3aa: CAWRRMALNSPLHF
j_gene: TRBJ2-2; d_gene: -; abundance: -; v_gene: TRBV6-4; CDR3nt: -; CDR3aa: CASILELGTGELFF
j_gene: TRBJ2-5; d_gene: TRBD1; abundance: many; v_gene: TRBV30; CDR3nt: TGTGCCTGGAGCGGACAGGGGGCGTCGGGGACCCAGTACTTC; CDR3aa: CAWSGQGASGTQYF
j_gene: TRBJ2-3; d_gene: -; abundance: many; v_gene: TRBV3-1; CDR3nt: TGTGCCAGCACCGAGGGGGATACGCAGTATTTT; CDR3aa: CASTEGDTQYF
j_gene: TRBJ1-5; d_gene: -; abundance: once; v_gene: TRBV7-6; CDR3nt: TGTGCCAGCAGCAGAACGGTCGGTGAGCCCCAGCATTTT; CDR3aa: CASSRTVGEPQHF
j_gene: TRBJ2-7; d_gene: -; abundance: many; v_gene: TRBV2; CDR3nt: TGTGCCAGCAGTGCAGGTGATACTTACTCCTACGAGCAGCACTTC; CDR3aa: CASSAGDTYSYEQHF
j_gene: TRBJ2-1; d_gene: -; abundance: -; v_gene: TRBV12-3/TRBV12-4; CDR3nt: TGTGCCAGCAGTCTAATAGCTGGGGGCTGGTATGAGCAGTTCTTC; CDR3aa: CASSLIAGGWYEQFF
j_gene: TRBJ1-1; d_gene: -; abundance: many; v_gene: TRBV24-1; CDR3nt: TGTGCCACCAGTGATGGGGGGTCGCACACTGAAGCTTTCTTT; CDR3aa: CATSDGGSHTEAFF
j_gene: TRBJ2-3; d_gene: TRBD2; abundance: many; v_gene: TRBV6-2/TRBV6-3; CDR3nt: TGTGCCAGCAGCCCTAGCGGGAGCACAGATACGCAGTATTTT; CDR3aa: CASSPSGSTDTQYF
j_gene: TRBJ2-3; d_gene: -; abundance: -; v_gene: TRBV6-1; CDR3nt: TGTGCCAGCAGGACCTCTAGCGTCTTAGGCACAGATACGCAGTATTTT; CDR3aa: CASRTSSVLGTDTQYF
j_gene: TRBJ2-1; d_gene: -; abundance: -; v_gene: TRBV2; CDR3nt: TGTGCCAGCAGTGCTACGTATGTGGTCTACAATGAGCAGTTCTTC; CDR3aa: CASSATYVVYNEQFF
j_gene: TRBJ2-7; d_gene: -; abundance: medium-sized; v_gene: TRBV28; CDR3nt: TGTGCCAGCAGTGAGAACAGGGTTGAGCAGTACTTC; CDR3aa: CASSENRVEQYF
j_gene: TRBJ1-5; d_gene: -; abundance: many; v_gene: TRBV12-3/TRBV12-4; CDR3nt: TGTGCCAGCAATTTTGGGCAGAACAATCAGCCCCAGCATTTT; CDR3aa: CASNFGQNNQPQHF
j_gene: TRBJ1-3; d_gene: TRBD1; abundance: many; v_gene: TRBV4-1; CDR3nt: TGCGCCAGCAGCCAAGATCTGGGGGGACAGGTTGGAAACACCATATATTTT; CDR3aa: CASSQDLGGQVGNTIYF
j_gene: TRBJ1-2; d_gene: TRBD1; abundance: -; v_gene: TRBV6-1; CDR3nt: TGTGCCAGCAGTGAATACACAGGGGTTAGAGGCTACACCTTC; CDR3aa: CASSEYTGVRGYTF
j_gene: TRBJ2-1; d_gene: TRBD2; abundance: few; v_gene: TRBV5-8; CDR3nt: TGTGCCAGCAGCTTTGGTGTACTAGCGGGTCTGGATGAGCAGTTCTTC; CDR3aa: CASSFGVLAGLDEQFF
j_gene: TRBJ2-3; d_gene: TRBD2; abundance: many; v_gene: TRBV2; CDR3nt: TGTGCCAGCACATCGACGGGAGGAGACACAGATACGCAGTATTTT; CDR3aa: CASTSTGGDTDTQYF
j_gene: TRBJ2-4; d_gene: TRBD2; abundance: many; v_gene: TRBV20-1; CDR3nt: TGCAGTGCTAGAGATCCCCTACCCTCTAGCGGGAGGACGGTAGGCATTCAGTACTTC; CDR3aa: CSARDPLPSSGRTVGIQYF
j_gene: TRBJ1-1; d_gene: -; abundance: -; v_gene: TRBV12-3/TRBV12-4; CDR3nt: TGTGCCAGCAGGTCTGGGGTAGAGGTTGAAGCTTTCTTT; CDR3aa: CASRSGVEVEAFF
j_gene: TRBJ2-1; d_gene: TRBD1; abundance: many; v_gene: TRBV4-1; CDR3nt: TGCGCCAGCAGCCTTAGCCAGGGGGCCTACAATGAGCAGTTCTTC; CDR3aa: CASSLSQGAYNEQFF
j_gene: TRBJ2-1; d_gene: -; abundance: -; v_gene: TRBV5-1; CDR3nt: TGCGCCAGCAGCTCCCTATCGGATGGGAACAATGATCAGTTCTTC; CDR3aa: CASSSLSDGNNDQFF
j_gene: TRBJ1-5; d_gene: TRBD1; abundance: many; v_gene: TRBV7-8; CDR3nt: TGTGCCAGCAGCCCTGGGACAGGAAATCAGCCCCAGCATTTT; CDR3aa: CASSPGTGNQPQHF
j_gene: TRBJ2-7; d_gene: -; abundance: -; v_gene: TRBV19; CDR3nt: TGTGCCAGTAGCCTCCCGGGGCAGGTAGCCTCCTACGAGCAGTACTTC; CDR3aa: CASSLPGQVASYEQYF
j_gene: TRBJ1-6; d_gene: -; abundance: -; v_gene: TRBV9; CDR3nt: TGTGCCAGCAGCGTTACAGTCGAGTATTCACCCCTCCACTTC; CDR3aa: CASSVTVEYSPLHF
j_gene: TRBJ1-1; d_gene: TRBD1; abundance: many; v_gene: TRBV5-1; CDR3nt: TGCGCCAGCAGCAAACAGGGACAGGGCACTGAAGCTTTCTTT; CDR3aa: CASSKQGQGTEAFF
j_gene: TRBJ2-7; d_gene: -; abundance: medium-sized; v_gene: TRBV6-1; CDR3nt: TGTGCCAGCAGAGCAGGGGACTCCTACGAGCAGTACTTC; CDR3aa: CASRAGDSYEQYF
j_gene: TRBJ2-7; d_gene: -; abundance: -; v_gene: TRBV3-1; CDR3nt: TGTGCCAGCAGCCAAGCCCAGCAGAAGGGCGAGCAGTACTTC; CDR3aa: CASSQAQQKGEQYF
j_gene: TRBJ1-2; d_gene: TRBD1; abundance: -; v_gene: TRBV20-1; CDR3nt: TGCAGTGCTGGGGACAGTAACTATGGCTACACCTTC; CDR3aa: CSAGDSNYGYTF
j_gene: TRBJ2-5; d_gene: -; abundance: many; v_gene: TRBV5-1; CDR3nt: TGCGCCAGCAGCACCGGACTAGGGGGGGAGACCCAGTACTTC; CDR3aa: CASSTGLGGETQYF
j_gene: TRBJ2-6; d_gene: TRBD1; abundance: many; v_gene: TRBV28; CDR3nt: TGTGCCAGCAGTGAAAGGGGGCTTACTGGGGCCAACGTCCTGACTTTC; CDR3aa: CASSERGLTGANVLTF
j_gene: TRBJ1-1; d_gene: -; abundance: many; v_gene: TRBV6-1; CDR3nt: TGTGCCAGCACCCAGGGGACTGAAGCTTTCTTT; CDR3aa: CASTQGTEAFF
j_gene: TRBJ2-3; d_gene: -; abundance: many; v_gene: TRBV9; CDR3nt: TGTGCCAGCAGCGTCCAGGGCCTAGAGACAGATACGCAGTATTTT; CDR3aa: CASSVQGLETDTQYF
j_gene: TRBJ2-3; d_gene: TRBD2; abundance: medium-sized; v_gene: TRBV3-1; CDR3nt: TGTGCCAGCAGCCAAGATCTAGCGGGAGGAGATACGCAGTATTTT; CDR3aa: CASSQDLAGGDTQYF
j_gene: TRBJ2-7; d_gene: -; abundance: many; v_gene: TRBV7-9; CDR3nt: TGTGCCAGCAGCCCGGCGGGGCAGCTTATCTACGAGCAGTACTTC; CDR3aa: CASSPAGQLIYEQYF
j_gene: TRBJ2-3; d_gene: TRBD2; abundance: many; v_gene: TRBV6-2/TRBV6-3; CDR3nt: TGTGCCAGCAGGGGGGCCTCGGGAGGGCCGCCAGATACGCAGTATTTT; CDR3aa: CASRGASGGPPDTQYF
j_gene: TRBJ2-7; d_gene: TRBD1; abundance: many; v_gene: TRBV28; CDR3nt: TGTGCCAGCAGTACGCCGGGACAGCCAACCTACGAGCAGTACTTC; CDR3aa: CASSTPGQPTYEQYF
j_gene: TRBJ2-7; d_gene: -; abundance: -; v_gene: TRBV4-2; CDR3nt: TGTGCCAGCAGCCAAGATTTGGTGGGTGCAGGGACCGAGCAGTACTTC; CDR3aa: CASSQDLVGAGTEQYF
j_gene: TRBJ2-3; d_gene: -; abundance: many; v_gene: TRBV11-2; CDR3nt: TGTGCCAGCAGCTTAACAGGTAGATCGGACACAGATACGCAGTATTTT; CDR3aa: CASSLTGRSDTDTQYF
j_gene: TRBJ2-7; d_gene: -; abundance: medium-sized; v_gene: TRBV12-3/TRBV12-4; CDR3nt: TGTGCCAGCAGTTTTGGGAGTGTGGTCTACGAGCAGTACTTC; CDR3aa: CASSFGSVVYEQYF
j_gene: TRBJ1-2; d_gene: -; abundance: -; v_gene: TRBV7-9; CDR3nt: TGTGCCAGCAGCTTCATTAGGCAGGGCGTGTATGGCTACACCTTC; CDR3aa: CASSFIRQGVYGYTF
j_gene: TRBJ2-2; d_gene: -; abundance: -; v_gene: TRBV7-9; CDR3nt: TGTGCCAGCAGACCCGGACCCTCCACCGGGGAGCTGTTTTTT; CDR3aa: CASRPGPSTGELFF
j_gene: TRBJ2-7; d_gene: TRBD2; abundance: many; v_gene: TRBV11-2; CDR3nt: TGTGCCAGCTTGGGAGGGAGGGCGATAACCGAGCAGTACTTC; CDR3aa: CASLGGRAITEQYF